This TCR beta chain was found in a study of CD8+ T cells in alopecia areata. Whole-study context: Treatment comprised oral tofacitinib, 5 to 10 mg twice daily, in treated patients.

After isolation, RNA underwent reverse transcription to generate cDNA as the sequencing template. The method was immunoSEQ multiplex PCR; TCRdb's version includes in-frame clones alone and lacks a portion of them. The data show about 94,000 clones, just over 70% seen once. The treatment is: oral pan-JAK inhibitor, 5-10 mg twice daily. The investigators collected lesional scalp punch biopsies and peripheral blood from alopecia areata patients. The CDR3 spans 12 residues. The germline gives CDR1 SGDLS, CDR2 YYNGEE. Trimming shortened V by 3 bases and J by 7 bases, and 7 bases separated the two germline ends.

The chain combines TRBV9 with TRBJ2-2; D is ambiguous. The material sequenced was CD8+ T cells sorted from blood, taken around week 46, from a patient treated with tofacitinib. This sequence was found in a human donor with alopecia areata. CDR3 nucleotides: TGTGCCAGCAGCGAGGCAAACGGGGAGCTGTTTTTT. Its protein is CASSEANGELFF.